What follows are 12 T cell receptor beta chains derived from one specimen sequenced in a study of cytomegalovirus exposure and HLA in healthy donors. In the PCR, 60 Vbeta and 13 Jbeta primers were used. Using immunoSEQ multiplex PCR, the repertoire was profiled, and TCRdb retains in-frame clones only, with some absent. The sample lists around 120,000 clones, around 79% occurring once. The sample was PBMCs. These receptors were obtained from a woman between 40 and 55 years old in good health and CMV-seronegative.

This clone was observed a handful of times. The CDR3 DNA follows: TGTGCCACCAGCAGTCTGGAGGGCAGTAAGTTCTTC. This gives the protein CATSSLEGSKFF. The rearrangement uses TRBV15 and TRBJ2-1; D is possibly TRBD2 (6 bases). V shed 3 bases and J shed 14 bases, with 14 bases lying between them. The germline V gene has CDR1 LNHNV and CDR2 YYDKDF (reference sequence). CDR3 length: 12 amino acids.

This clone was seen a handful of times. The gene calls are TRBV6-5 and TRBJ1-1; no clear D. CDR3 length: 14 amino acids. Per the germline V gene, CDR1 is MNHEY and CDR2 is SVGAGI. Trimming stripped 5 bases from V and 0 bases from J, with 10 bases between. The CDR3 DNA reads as TGTGCCAGCAGTAAAACAGTCATGAACACTGAAGCTTTCTTT. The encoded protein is CASSKTVMNTEAFF.

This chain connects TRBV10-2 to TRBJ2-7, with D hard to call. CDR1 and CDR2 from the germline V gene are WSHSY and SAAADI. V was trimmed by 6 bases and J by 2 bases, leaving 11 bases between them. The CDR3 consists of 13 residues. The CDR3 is CASSRDLPYEQYF. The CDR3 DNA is TGCGCCAGCAGCCGCGACTTACCCTACGAGCAGTACTTC.

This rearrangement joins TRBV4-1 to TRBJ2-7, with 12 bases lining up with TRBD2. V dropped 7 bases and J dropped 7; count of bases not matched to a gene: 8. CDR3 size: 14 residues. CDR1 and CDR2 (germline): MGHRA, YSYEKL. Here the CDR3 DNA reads TGCGCCAGCACCCGACTAGCGGGAGCGGGTGAGCAGTACTTC. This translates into CASTRLAGAGEQYF.

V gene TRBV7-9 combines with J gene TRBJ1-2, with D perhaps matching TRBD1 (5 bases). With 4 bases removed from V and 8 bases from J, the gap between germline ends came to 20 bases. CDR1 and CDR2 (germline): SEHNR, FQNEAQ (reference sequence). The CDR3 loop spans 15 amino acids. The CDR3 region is CASSSTGWRISGYTF. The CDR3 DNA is TGTGCCAGCAGCTCCACAGGATGGCGAATAAGCGGCTACACCTTC.

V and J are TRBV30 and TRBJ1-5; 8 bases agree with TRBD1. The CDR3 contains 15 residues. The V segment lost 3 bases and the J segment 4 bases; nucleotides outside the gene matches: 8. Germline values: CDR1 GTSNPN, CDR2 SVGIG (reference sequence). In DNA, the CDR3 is TGTGCCTGGAGCCTAGCGGGACAGGTTAATCAGCCCCAGCATTTT. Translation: CAWSLAGQVNQPQHF.

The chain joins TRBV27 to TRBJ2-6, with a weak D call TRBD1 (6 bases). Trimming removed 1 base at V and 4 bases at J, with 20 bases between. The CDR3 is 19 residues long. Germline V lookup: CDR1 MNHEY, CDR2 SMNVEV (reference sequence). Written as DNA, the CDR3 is TGTGCCAGCAGTTTATTTCTGGGGGCGGGCGGTTTGGGGGCCAACGTCCTGACTTTC. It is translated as CASSLFLGAGGLGANVLTF. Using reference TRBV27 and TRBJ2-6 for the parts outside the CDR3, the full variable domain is EAQVTQNPRYLITVTGKKLTVTCSQNMNHEYMSWYRQDPGLGLRQIYYSMNVEVTDKGDVPEGYKVSRKEKRNFPLILESPSPNQTSLYFCASSLFLGAGGLGANVLTFGAGSRLTVL.

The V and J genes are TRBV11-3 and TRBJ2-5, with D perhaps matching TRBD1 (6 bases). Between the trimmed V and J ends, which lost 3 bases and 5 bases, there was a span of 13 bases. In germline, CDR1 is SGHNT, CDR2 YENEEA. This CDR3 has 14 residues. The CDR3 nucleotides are TGTGCCAGCAGCTTGAAGGGGGTCGGGGAGACCCAGTACTTC. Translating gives CASSLKGVGETQYF. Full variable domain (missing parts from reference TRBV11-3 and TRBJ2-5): EAGVVQSPRYKIIEKKQPVAFWCNPISGHNTLYWYLQNLGQGPELLIRYENEEAVDDSQLPKDRFSAERLKGVDSTLKIQPAELGDSAVYLCASSLKGVGETQYFGPGTRLLVL.

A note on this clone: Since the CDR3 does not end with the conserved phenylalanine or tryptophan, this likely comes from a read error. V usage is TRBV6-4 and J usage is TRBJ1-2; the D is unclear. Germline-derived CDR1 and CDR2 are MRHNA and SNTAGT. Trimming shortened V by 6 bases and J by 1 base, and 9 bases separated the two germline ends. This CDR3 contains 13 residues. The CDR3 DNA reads TGTGCCAGCAGCGCGGGTTTTAACTATGGCTACACCCTC. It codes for CASSAGFNYGYTL.

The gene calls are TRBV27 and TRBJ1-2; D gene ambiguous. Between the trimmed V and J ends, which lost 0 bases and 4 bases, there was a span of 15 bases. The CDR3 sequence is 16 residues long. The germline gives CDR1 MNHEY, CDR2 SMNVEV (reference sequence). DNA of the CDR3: TGTGCCAGCAGTTTATCAGGCCGGGAATCCGGCTATGGCTACACCTTC. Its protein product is CASSLSGRESGYGYTF.

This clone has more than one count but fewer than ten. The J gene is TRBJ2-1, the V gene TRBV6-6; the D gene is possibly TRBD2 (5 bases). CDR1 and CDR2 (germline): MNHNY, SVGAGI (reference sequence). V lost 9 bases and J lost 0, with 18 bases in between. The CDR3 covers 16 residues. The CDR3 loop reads CASSTRTGYSYNEQFF. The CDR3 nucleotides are TGTGCCAGTAGTACCCGTACGGGGTACTCCTACAATGAGCAGTTCTTC.

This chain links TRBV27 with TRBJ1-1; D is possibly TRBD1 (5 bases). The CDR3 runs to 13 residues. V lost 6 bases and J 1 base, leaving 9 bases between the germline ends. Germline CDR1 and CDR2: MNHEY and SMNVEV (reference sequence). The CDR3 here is CASSLGGNTEAFF. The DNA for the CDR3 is TGTGCCAGCAGCCTGGGGGGGAACACTGAAGCTTTCTTT.